The 17 T cell receptor beta chains below were found in one sample sequenced in a study of beta chain features in type 1 diabetes. Study-wide points: Type 1 diabetes patients showed a moderate but significant shortening of TCRB CDR3s in all four CD4+ subsets.

Expressed TCRB transcripts were sequenced because the isolated RNA had all been reverse transcribed beforehand. Measured with immunoSEQ multiplex PCR; TCRdb has only the in-frame clones, and not every one. The sample carries about 270,000 clones, about 13% recorded once. No antigen has been identified for these receptors. The specimen was naive CD4+ T cells from blood. The source is a man younger than 40 with type 1 diabetes.

The chain employs TRBV30 and TRBJ2-3; tentatively, D is TRBD1 (6 bases). Germline V gives CDR1 GTSNPN, CDR2 SVGIG (reference sequence). V gave up 2 bases and J gave up 3 bases, with 9 bases separating them. This CDR3 contains 13 residues. The chain's CDR3 is CAWSTGSTDTQYF. As DNA, the CDR3 is TGTGCCTGGAGTACAGGGAGTACAGATACGCAGTATTTT.

The rearrangement links TRBV19 to TRBJ1-2, with TRBD1 matching 11 bases. Germline V gene sequence: CDR1 LNHDA, CDR2 SQIVND (reference sequence). This CDR3 contains 13 residues. CDR3 amino acids: CAAQGQGDYGYTF. The CDR3, as DNA: TGTGCGGCACAGGGACAGGGGGACTATGGCTACACCTTC. Looking up the rest from reference TRBV19 and TRBJ1-2 gives the full variable domain: DGGITQSPKYLFRKEGQNVTLSCEQNLNHDAMYWYRQDPGQGLRLIYYSQIVNDFQKGDIAEGYSVSREKKESFPLTVTSAQKNPTAFYLCAAQGQGDYGYTFGSGTRLTVV.

The chain carries TRBV19 and TRBJ1-1; the D is unclear. CDR3 length equals 14 residues. The germline V and J ends were trimmed by 4 bases and 10 bases, with 19 bases remaining between them. Looked up from germline, CDR1 is LNHDA and CDR2 is SQIVND (reference sequence). The CDR3 region is CASSTSFTGKVAFF. CDR3 nucleotide sequence: TGTGCCAGTAGTACGTCATTCACCGGGAAGGTAGCTTTCTTT.

This clone showed up just a few times. Within the sample, other DNA sequences also encode this same CDR3. V usage is TRBV7-9 and J usage is TRBJ2-1; 7 bases match TRBD2. J gave up 0 bases and V 1 base, and 6 bases lay outside the gene matches. The germline gives CDR1 SEHNR, CDR2 FQNEAQ (reference sequence). This CDR3 has 17 amino acids. The CDR3 protein is CASSLGGGGSSYNEQFF. The CDR3 coding sequence is TGTGCCAGCAGCTTAGGGGGTGGCGGGAGCTCCTACAATGAGCAGTTCTTC.

J is TRBJ2-7 and V is TRBV27; 7 bases line up with TRBD1. Germline CDR1 and CDR2: MNHEY and SMNVEV (reference sequence). The CDR3 is 14 residues long. V trimming: 4 bases; J trimming: 0 bases; junction bases outside the gene matches: 3. The CDR3 here is CASSSQGSSYEQYF. CDR3 in DNA: TGTGCCAGCAGTTCACAGGGGAGCTCCTACGAGCAGTACTTC.

The V and J genes are TRBV4-1 and TRBJ2-3, with 7 positions matching TRBD2. The CDR3 extends over 14 amino acids. The germline CDR1 and CDR2 sequences are MGHRA and YSYEKL. The ends lost 1 base at V and 10 bases at J; junction bases unmatched: 8. CDR3 DNA sequence: TGCGCCAGCAGCCAAGGACTCGGACTAGAGGCGCAGTATTTT. Translated, it gives CASSQGLGLEAQYF.

The gene calls are TRBV4-3 and TRBJ2-4, with 8 positions matching TRBD1. The CDR3 spans 15 residues. CDR1 is LGHNA, CDR2 YSLEER, per germline. With 4 bases clipped from V and 5 bases from J, the junction kept 7 bases outside the gene matches. The CDR3 DNA reads TGCGCCAGCAGCCTACGGGCGGGACAGGAAAACATTCAGTACTTC. Translated, it gives CASSLRAGQENIQYF.

This clone appeared a few times. The same CDR3 is also encoded by other DNA sequences in this sample. V gene TRBV2 combines with J gene TRBJ1-1; 8 bases agree with TRBD1. Germline trimming cut 6 bases from V and 2 bases from J; bases unmatched to any gene: 2. CDR3 length: 13 residues. CDR1 and CDR2 (germline): SNHLY, FYNNEI. For the CDR3, the DNA is TGTGCCAGCAGCGGACAGGGTAACACTGAAGCTTTCTTT. This translates into CASSGQGNTEAFF. The full variable domain, with the rest looked up from reference TRBV2 and TRBJ1-1, is EPEVTQTPSHQVTQMGQEVILRCVPISNHLYFYWYRQILGQKVEFLVSFYNNEISEKSEIFDDQFSVERPDGSNFTLKIRSTKLEDSAMYFCASSGQGNTEAFFGQGTRLTVV.

This sequence joins TRBV29-1 and TRBJ2-1; D may be TRBD1 (7 bases). The CDR3 has 14 amino acids. V was cut by 5 bases and J by 7 bases, with 18 bases left in between. In germline, CDR1 is SQVTM, CDR2 ANQGSEA. This chain's CDR3 is CSVHTGAGGNEQFF. In DNA form, the CDR3 reads TGCAGCGTTCATACAGGGGCTGGAGGGAATGAGCAGTTCTTC.

This clone was detected only a few times. The chain employs TRBV18 and TRBJ2-1; possibly TRBD1 for D (5 bases). With 11 bases removed from V and 3 bases from J, the gap between germline ends came to 14 bases. Looked up from germline, CDR1 is KGHSH and CDR2 is LQKENI. This CDR3 contains 13 residues. The CDR3 protein is CAVQGKSYNEQFF. The CDR3 nucleotides read TGTGCCGTCCAGGGTAAAAGCTACAATGAGCAGTTCTTC.

This chain connects TRBV5-1 to TRBJ2-7; tentatively, D is TRBD2 (5 bases). The CDR3 length is 14 residues. Trimming took off 0 bases at V and 7 bases at J, with 14 bases between the two ends. Germline lookup yields CDR1 SGHRS and CDR2 YFSETQ. The CDR3, as DNA: TGCGCCAGCAGCTTGGCCTGTGAGGGATGTGAGCAGTACTTC. Amino acid sequence: CASSLACEGCEQYF.

This clone was observed a handful of times. This chain links TRBV10-3 with TRBJ2-3, with D tentatively TRBD2 (6 bases). Trimming cost V 0 bases and J 6 bases, with 16 bases left between them. The germline V gene has CDR1 ENHRY and CDR2 SYGVKD. The CDR3 is 16 amino acids. CDR3 in amino acids: CAISESGPTRADTQYF. The CDR3 bases are TGTGCCATCAGTGAGTCGGGGCCGACTAGAGCGGATACGCAGTATTTT.

In this sample, this clone turned up a few times. This chain uses TRBV15 with TRBJ2-5; TRBD2 matches 7 bases. Germline assignment: CDR1 LNHNV and CDR2 YYDKDF (reference sequence). V gave up 1 base and J gave up 4 bases; unmatched junction bases: 6. The CDR3 has 15 amino acids. The chain's CDR3 is CATSRVRGVGETQYF. In DNA, the CDR3 is TGTGCCACCAGCAGAGTCCGGGGGGTCGGAGAGACCCAGTACTTC. The full variable domain, in which reference TRBV15 and TRBJ2-5 provide the parts outside the CDR3, is DAMVIQNPRYQVTQFGKPVTLSCSQTLNHNVMYWYQQKSSQAPKLLFHYYDKDFNNEADTPDNFQSRRPNTSFCFLDIRSPGLGDTAMYLCATSRVRGVGETQYFGPGTRLLVL.

As DNA, the CDR3 is TGTGCCAGCAGCCCACTAGCGGGCTACAATGAGCAGTTCTTC. It translates to CASSPLAGYNEQFF. This chain connects TRBV14 to TRBJ2-1; 9 bases agree with TRBD2. This CDR3 region has 14 residues. Germline loops: CDR1 SGHDN, CDR2 FVKESK. Trimming removed 4 bases from V and 3 bases from J; junction bases left unmatched: 1.

This sequence joins TRBV9 and TRBJ2-3, with a weak D call TRBD2 (6 bases). The CDR3 sequence is 13 residues long. Germline V gene data show CDR1 as SGDLS and CDR2 as YYNGEE. V was cut by 2 bases and J by 5 bases, with 9 bases left in between. The CDR3, as DNA: TGTGCCAGCAGCGTTTTAGCGGAAGATACGCAGTATTTT. This encodes CASSVLAEDTQYF.

This clone was detected a few times. The rearrangement joins TRBV19 to TRBJ2-7, with 9 bases that match TRBD1. Germline assignment: CDR1 LNHDA and CDR2 SQIVND (reference sequence). The J segment lost 3 bases and the V segment lost 5 bases, leaving 8 bases of the junction unmatched. The CDR3 totals 15 residues. The CDR3 is CASSHQGQGVYEQYF. The CDR3, as DNA: TGTGCCAGTAGTCATCAGGGACAGGGAGTCTACGAGCAGTACTTC.

This clone was counted a few times. The chain couples TRBV7-9 to TRBJ1-5; D is ambiguous. The CDR3 sequence is 14 residues long. The germline V and J ends were trimmed by 5 bases and 9 bases, with 17 bases remaining between them. From germline, CDR1 is SEHNR and CDR2 FQNEAQ (reference sequence). The CDR3 coding sequence is TGTGCCAGCAGCATCATCGGGGATGACGGGCCCCAGCATTTT. This encodes CASSIIGDDGPQHF.